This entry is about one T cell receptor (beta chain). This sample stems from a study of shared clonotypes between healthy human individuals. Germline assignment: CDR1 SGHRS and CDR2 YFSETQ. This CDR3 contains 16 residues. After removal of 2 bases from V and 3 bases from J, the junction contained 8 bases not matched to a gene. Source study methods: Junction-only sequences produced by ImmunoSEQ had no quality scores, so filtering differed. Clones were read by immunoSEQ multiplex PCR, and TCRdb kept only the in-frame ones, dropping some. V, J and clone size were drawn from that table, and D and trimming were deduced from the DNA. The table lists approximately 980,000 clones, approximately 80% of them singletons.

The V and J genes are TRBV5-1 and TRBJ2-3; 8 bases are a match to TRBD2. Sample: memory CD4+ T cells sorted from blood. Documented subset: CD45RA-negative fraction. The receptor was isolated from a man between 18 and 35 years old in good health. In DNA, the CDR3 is TGCGCCAGCAGCTTCGGCGGGGGGCGAGAAACAGATACGCAGTATTTT. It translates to CASSFGGGRETDTQYF.